The clone carrying this TCR beta chain was counted a few times. Its antigen is unknown. Each CDR3 protein gets one entry after TCRdb re-called the 5' RACE reads with MiXCR. Found here are a few hundred thousand distinct CDR3 sequences, 15% to 20% of them singletons; the top ten hold around 7.8%. Trimming removed 5 bases at V and 0 bases at J, with 9 bases between. Germline V CDR1 and CDR2: SGHTA, FQGTGA. The CDR3 length is 14 residues. The sample comes from a study of CD8 T cells in ankylosing spondylitis. Whole-study findings and limits: Prior work had noted some motif variants in reactive arthritis blood and synovial fluid. A TCR beta motif of eight highly homologous variants appeared characteristic of ankylosing spondylitis blood.

The sequencing sample was made of blood, either unsorted or a sorted T cell fraction (not recorded which). The TCR sequence derives from a male donor with ankylosing spondylitis or in good health (not recorded which). The V call is TRBV7-3, the J call TRBJ2-3; unclear D gene. CDR3 sequence reads: CASSPGRSTDTQYF. CDR3 DNA sequence: TGTGCCAGCAGCCCTGGACGGAGCACAGATACGCAGTATTTT.